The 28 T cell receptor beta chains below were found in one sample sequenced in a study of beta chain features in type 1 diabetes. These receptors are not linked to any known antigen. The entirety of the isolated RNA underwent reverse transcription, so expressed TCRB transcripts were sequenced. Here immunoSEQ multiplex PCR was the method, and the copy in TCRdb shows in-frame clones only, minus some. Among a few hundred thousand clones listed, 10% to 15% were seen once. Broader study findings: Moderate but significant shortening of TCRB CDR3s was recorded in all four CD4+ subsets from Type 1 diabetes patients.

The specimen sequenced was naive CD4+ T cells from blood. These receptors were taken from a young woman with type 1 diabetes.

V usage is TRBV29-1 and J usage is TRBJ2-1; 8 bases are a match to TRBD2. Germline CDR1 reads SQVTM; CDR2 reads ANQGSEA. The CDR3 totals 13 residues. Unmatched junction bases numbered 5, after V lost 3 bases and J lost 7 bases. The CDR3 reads CSVDSGGGNEQFF. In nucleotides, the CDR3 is TGCAGCGTTGACAGCGGGGGTGGGAATGAGCAGTTCTTC.

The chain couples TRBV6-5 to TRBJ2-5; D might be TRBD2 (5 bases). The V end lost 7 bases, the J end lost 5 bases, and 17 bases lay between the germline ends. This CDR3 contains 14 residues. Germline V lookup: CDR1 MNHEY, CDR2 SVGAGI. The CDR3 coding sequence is TGTGCCAGCACCCACGGGGATTATGAGGAGACCCAGTACTTC. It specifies CASTHGDYEETQYF.

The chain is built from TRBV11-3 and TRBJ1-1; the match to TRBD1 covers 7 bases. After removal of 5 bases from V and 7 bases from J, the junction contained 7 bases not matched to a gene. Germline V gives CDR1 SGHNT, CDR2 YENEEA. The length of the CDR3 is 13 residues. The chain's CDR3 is CASSKEGQVEAFF. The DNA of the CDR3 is TGTGCCAGCAGCAAGGAAGGACAGGTTGAAGCTTTCTTT.

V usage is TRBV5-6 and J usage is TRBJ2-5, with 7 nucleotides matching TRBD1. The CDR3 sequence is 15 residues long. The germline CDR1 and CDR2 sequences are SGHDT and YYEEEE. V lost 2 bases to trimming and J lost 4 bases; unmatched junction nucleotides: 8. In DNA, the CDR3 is TGTGCCAGCAGCTTCCTCGACAGGGACGGAGAGACCCAGTACTTC. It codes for CASSFLDRDGETQYF.

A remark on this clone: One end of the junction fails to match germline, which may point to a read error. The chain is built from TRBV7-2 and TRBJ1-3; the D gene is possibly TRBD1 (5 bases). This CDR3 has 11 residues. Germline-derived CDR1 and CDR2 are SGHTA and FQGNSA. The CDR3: CASSLGYRFDF. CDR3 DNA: TGTGCCAGCAGCTTAGGGTACAGGTTCGATTTT.

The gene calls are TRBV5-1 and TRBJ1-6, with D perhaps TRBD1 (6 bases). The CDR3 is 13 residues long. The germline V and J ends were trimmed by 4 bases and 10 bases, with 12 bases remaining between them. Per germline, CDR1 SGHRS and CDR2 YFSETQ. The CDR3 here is CASSTGQKSPLHF. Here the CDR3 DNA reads TGCGCCAGCAGCACGGGACAAAAGTCACCCCTCCACTTT.

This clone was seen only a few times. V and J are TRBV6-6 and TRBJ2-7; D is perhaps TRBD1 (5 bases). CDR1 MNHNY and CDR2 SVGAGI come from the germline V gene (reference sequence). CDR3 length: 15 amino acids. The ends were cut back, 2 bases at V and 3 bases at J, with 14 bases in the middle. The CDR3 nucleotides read TGTGCCAGCAGTTACCAGGGCCCGTTCGACTACGAGCAGTACTTC. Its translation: CASSYQGPFDYEQYF.

CDR3 bases: TGTGCCAGCAAAGGAGGGGCATATACCTCGGCAACTAATGAAAAACTGTTTTTT. It translates to CASKGGAYTSATNEKLFF. The chain uses TRBV27 and TRBJ1-4, with TRBD1 as a possible D gene (5 bases). The CDR3 extends over 18 amino acids. CDR1 MNHEY and CDR2 SMNVEV come from the germline V gene (reference sequence). Trimming stripped 7 bases from V and 0 bases from J, with 21 bases between.

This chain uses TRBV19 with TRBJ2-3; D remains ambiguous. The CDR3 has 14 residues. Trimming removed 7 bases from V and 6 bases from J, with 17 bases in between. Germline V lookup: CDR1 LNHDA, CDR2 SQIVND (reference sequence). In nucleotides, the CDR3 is TGTGCCAGTACCCCCTACCCGTCATCGGATACGCAGTATTTT. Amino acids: CASTPYPSSDTQYF.

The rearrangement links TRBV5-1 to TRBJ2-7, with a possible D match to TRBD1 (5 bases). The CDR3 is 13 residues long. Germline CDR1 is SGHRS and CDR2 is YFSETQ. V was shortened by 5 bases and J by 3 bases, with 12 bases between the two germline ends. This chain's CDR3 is CASSYDSLYEQYF. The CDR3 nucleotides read TGCGCCAGCAGTTACGACAGCCTCTACGAGCAGTACTTC.

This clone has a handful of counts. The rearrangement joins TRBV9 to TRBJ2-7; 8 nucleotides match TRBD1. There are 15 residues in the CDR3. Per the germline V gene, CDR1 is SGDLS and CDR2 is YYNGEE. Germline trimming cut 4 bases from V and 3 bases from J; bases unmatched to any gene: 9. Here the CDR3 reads CASSPGQGPYYEQYF. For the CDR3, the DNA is TGTGCCAGCAGCCCCGGACAGGGCCCTTACTACGAGCAGTACTTC.

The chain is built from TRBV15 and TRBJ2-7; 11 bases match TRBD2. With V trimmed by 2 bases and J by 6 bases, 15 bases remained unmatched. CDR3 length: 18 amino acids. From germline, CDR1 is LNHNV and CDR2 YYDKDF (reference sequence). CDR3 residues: CATSRSGLAAAGLGEQYF. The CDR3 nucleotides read TGTGCCACCAGCAGATCGGGACTAGCGGCCGCCGGTCTCGGCGAGCAGTACTTC.

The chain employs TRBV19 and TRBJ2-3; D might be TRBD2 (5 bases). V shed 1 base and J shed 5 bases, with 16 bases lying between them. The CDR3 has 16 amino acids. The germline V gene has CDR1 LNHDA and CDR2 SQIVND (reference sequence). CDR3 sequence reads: CASSIGPPGEGDTQYF. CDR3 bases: TGTGCCAGTAGTATAGGCCCCCCAGGAGAGGGAGATACGCAGTATTTT.

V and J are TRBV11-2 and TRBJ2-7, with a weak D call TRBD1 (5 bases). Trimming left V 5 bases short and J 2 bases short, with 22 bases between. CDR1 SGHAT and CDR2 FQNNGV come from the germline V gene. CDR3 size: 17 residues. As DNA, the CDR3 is TGTGCCAGCAGCCCACTCCGGCTAAGTGCGGACACCTACGAGCAGTACTTC. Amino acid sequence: CASSPLRLSADTYEQYF.

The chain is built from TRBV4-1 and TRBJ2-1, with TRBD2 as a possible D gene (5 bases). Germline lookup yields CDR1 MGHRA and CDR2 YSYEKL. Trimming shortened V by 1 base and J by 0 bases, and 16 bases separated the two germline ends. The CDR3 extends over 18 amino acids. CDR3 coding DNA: TGCGCCAGCAGCCAAGCAGCCACTAGACTTTTCTCCTACAATGAGCAGTTCTTC. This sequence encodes CASSQAATRLFSYNEQFF.

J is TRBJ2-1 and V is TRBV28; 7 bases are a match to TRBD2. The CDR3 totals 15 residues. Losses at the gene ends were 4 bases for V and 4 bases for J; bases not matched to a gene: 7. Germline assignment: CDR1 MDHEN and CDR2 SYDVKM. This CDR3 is CASSSPGTTYNEQFF. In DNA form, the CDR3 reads TGTGCCAGCAGTTCACCTGGGACTACATACAATGAGCAGTTCTTC.

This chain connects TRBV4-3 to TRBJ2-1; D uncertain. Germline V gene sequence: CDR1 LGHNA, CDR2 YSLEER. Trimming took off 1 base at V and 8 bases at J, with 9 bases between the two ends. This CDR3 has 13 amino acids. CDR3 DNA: TGCGCCAGCAGCCAAGTAGCTAAACATGAGCAGTTCTTC. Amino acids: CASSQVAKHEQFF.

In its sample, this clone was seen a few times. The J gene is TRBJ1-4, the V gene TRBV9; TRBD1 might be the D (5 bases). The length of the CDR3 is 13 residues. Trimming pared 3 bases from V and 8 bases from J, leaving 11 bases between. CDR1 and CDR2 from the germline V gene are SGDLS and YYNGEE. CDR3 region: CASSGPSGEKLFF. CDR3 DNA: TGTGCCAGCAGCGGACCGTCAGGGGAAAAACTGTTTTTT.

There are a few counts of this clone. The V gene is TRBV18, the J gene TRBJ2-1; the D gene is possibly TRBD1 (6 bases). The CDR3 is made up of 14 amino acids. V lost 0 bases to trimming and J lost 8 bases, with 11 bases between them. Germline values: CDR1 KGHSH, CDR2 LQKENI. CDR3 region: CASSPPHRADEQFF. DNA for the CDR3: TGTGCCAGCTCACCACCGCACAGGGCCGATGAGCAGTTCTTC. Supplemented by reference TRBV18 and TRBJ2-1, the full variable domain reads NAGVMQNPRHLVRRRGQEARLRCSPMKGHSHVYWYRQLPEEGLKFMVYLQKENIIDESGMPKERFSAEFPKEGPSILRIQQVVRGDSAAYFCASSPPHRADEQFFGPGTRLTVL.

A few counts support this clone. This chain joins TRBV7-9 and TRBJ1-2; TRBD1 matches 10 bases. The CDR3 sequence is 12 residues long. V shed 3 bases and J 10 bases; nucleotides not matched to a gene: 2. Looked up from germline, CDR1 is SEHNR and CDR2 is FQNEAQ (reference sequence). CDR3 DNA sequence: TGTGCCAGCAGCTTTGGACAGGGGGACTACACCTTC. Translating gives CASSFGQGDYTF.

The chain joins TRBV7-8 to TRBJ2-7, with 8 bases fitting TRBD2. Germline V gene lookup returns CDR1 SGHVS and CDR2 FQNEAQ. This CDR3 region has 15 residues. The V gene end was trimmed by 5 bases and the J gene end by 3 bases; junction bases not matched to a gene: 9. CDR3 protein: CASSTRTSSHYEQYF. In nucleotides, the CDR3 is TGTGCCAGCAGCACCAGGACTAGCTCCCACTACGAGCAGTACTTC. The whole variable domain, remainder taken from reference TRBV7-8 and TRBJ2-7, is GAGVSQSPRYKVAKRGQDVALRCDPISGHVSLFWYQQALGQGPEFLTYFQNEAQLDKSGLPSDRFFAERPEGSVSTLKIQRTQQEDSAVYLCASSTRTSSHYEQYFGPGTRLTVT.

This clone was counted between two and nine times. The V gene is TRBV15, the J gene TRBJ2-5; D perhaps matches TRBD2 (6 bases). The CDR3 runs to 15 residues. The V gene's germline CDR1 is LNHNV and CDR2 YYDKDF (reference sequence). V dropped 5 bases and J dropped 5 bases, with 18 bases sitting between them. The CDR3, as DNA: TGTGCCACCAGCCAATGGGGGGAGAGATTTGAGACCCAGTACTTC. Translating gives CATSQWGERFETQYF.

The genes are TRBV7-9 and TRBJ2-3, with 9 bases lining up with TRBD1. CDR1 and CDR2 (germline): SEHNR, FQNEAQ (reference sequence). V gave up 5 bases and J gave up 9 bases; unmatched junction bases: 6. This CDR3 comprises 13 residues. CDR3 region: CASSKTGGDTQYF. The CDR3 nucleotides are TGTGCCAGCAGCAAGACAGGGGGGGACACGCAGTATTTT.

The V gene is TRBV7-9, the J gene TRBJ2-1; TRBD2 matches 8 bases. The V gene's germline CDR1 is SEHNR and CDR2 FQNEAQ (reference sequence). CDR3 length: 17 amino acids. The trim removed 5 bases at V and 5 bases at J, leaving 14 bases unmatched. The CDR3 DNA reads TGTGCCAGCAGCCCAGGCGGGGGGCTTCGGGTCGACAATGAGCAGTTCTTC. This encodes CASSPGGGLRVDNEQFF.

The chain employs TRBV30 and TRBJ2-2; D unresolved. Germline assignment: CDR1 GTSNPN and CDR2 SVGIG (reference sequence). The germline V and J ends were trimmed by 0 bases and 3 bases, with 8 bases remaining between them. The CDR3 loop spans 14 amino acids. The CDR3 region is CAWSVQLYTGELFF. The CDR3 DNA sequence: TGTGCCTGGAGTGTACAACTATACACCGGGGAGCTGTTTTTT.

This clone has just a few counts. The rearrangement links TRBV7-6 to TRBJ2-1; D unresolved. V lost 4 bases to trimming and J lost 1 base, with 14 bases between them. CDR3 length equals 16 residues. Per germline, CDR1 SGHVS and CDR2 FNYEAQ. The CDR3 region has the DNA TGTGCCAGCAGCTGGCGAGGCCGCGATTCCTACAATGAGCAGTTCTTC. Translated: CASSWRGRDSYNEQFF.

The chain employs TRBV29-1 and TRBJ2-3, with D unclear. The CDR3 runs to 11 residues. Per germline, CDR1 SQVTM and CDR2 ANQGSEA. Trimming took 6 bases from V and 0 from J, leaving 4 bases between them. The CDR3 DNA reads TGCAGCGTGCGGAGCACAGATACGCAGTATTTT. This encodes CSVRSTDTQYF.

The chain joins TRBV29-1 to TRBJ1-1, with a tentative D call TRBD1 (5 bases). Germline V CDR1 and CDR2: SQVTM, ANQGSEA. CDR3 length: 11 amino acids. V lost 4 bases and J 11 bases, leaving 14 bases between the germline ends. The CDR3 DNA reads TGCAGCGTTGCGGGAGAAGGGGAGGCTTTCTTT. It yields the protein CSVAGEGEAFF.